This T cell receptor (beta chain) came from a study of T cells in Graves' hyperthyroidism and ophthalmopathy. Study-level results: Prediction of ophthalmopathy progression came a median approximately 7 months pre-onset.

Germline V gene sequence: CDR1 WNHNN, CDR2 SYGVQD (reference sequence). Trimming cost V 7 bases and J 7 bases; bases outside gene matches: 19. The CDR3 runs to 18 residues. The source material, RNA transcripts, was used to amplify TCR beta CDR3 regions. TCR CDR3 regions were first amplified by RT-PCR with HTBI primers. Using its own MiXCR run on the multiplex PCR reads, TCRdb lists one record per CDR3 protein. This repertoire shows around 500,000 distinct CDR3 sequences, approximately 15% found once; its top ten account for over 15%. Concerning this clonotype itself: Its antigen is unidentified.

V and J are TRBV10-1 and TRBJ2-1, with 10 positions matching TRBD2. The material sequenced was blood. This sequence was found in a woman aged 18-30 years with Graves' hyperthyroidism. The CDR3 bases are TGCGCCAGCAATAATGGGGGGACTAGCGCCCTCCGAGGGAATGAGCAGTTCTTC. Amino acid sequence: CASNNGGTSALRGNEQFF.